The clone carrying this TCR beta chain was observed once. The antigen is unknown. This record comes from a study of CD8+ T cells in alopecia areata. The overall study: Tofacitinib dosing lasted 6 to 18 months, which was then followed by 6 months off drug. General observations from the study: It was lesional scalp, especially alopecia totalis/universalis, that showed higher clonality than normal scalp.

Sequencing used cDNA as its template, made by extracting RNA and reverse transcribing it. Method: immunoSEQ multiplex PCR; TCRdb's copy keeps in-frame clones and lacks some. The sample holds roughly 190,000 clones; over 55% are singletons and the top ten take under 1.2%. V was pared by 4 bases and J by 0 bases, with 11 bases between. Germline values: CDR1 SGHRS, CDR2 YFSETQ. The CDR3 is 16 residues long. Treatment of the sample: oral pan-JAK inhibitor, 5-10 mg twice daily. Both CD4+ and CD8+ T cells were separated by sorting PBMCs. Material: CD4+ T cells sorted from blood, obtained at week 24, from a patient treated with tofacitinib. The source is a human donor with alopecia areata. The rearrangement uses TRBV5-1 and TRBJ2-6, with D possibly being TRBD2 (5 bases). The CDR3 coding sequence is TGCGCCAGCAGCCCCGGGGAGACCTCTGGGGCCAACGTCCTGACTTTC. Protein: CASSPGETSGANVLTF.